Listed here are 22 T cell receptor beta chains from one sample, sequenced in a study of technical replicates of blood from a handful of donors. TCRdb's table, derived via immunoSEQ multiplex PCR, lists solely in-frame clones and lacks some. This table has around 50,000 clones, more than 85% appearing once. Sequenced sample: PBMCs. These receptors were taken from a human donor in good health. Some clones in this sample may be carry-over from other donors' samples.

The chain recombines TRBV30 with TRBJ2-7; D gene unclear. Trimming took off 1 base at V and 6 bases at J, with 7 bases between the two ends. Germline-derived CDR1 and CDR2 are GTSNPN and SVGIG (reference sequence). The CDR3 totals 11 residues. The chain's CDR3 is CAWSALSEQYF. CDR3 DNA sequence: TGTGCCTGGAGTGCTCTCTCCGAGCAGTACTTC.

The chain recombines TRBV6-5 with TRBJ2-4, with a weak D call TRBD1 (5 bases). Germline lookup yields CDR1 MNHEY and CDR2 SVGAGI. V was pared by 2 bases and J by 1 base, with 12 bases between. This CDR3 region has 16 residues. CDR3 sequence: CASSYGRGPAKNIQYF. CDR3 bases: TGTGCCAGCAGTTACGGTAGGGGCCCGGCCAAAAACATTCAGTACTTC.

The chain combines TRBV11-1 with TRBJ1-2; 7 bases align to TRBD1. Germline CDR1 and CDR2: SGHAT and FQDESV (reference sequence). V gave up 2 bases and J gave up 5 bases; unmatched junction bases: 11. This CDR3 region has 16 residues. The CDR3 reads CASSLFYVPGGYGYTF. The CDR3 DNA is TGTGCCAGCAGCTTATTCTACGTTCCAGGGGGATATGGCTACACCTTC.

By share, this clone counts as large (0.1 to 1%). V is TRBV7-9 and J is TRBJ1-6; D perhaps matches TRBD1 (6 bases). CDR3 size: 16 residues. Germline loops: CDR1 SEHNR, CDR2 FQNEAQ (reference sequence). V gave up 7 bases and J gave up 7 bases, with 20 bases separating them. In nucleotides, the CDR3 is TGTGCCAGCACCTTCAGCAGGGGTATAGACAATTCACCCCTCCACTTT. Its protein is CASTFSRGIDNSPLHF.

This chain joins TRBV10-3 and TRBJ2-3; D unresolved. This CDR3 has 14 residues. In germline, CDR1 is ENHRY, CDR2 SYGVKD. The V and J ends lost 3 bases and 3 bases respectively, with 10 bases between them. CDR3 sequence: CAISDTAETDTQYF. The CDR3 DNA reads TGTGCCATCAGTGACACGGCGGAGACAGATACGCAGTATTTT.

V gene TRBV18 combines with J gene TRBJ1-2; TRBD1 agrees at 8 bases. CDR3 size: 12 residues. Germline assignment: CDR1 KGHSH and CDR2 LQKENI. V dropped 5 bases and J dropped 6; count of bases not matched to a gene: 2. CDR3 DNA: TGTGCCAGCTCAGCGACAGGGGATGGCTACACCTTC. It specifies CASSATGDGYTF.

The chain links TRBV19 to TRBJ1-5, with D hard to call. Germline V gene data show CDR1 as LNHDA and CDR2 as SQIVND (reference sequence). The V end was cut by 6 bases, the J end by 4 bases, with 7 bases between. The CDR3 is 12 amino acids. CDR3 nucleotides: TGTGCCAGTAGGGGCAATAATCAGCCCCAGCATTTT. Protein: CASRGNNQPQHF.

The genes are TRBV18 and TRBJ1-6; 7 bases map to TRBD1. CDR3 size: 15 residues. J gave up 10 bases and V 5 bases, and 11 bases lay outside the gene matches. Germline values: CDR1 KGHSH, CDR2 LQKENI. CDR3 region: CASSLPTGSESPLHF. The CDR3, as DNA: TGTGCCAGCTCATTACCGACAGGGTCGGAATCACCCCTCCACTTT.

In nucleotides, the CDR3 is TGCGCCAGCAGCTTTGGGGGGGCGACAGATACGCAGTATTTT. Its protein product is CASSFGGATDTQYF. The V and J genes are TRBV5-1 and TRBJ2-3; tentative D call: TRBD2 (7 bases). V was clipped by 2 bases and J by 3 bases, with 10 bases between them. The CDR3 sequence is 14 residues long. The V gene's germline CDR1 is SGHRS and CDR2 YFSETQ.

This chain uses TRBV25-1 with TRBJ2-2; TRBD1 matches 9 bases. This CDR3 is built from 17 residues. V lost 7 bases and J lost 7; bases outside the gene matches: 16. CDR1 and CDR2 from the germline V gene are MGHDK and SYGVNS. This CDR3 reads CASTPIGDRAGGGELFF. The CDR3 nucleotides read TGTGCCAGCACCCCCATTGGGGACAGGGCCGGGGGCGGGGAGCTGTTTTTT.

This chain uses TRBV9 with TRBJ2-3; 12 bases match TRBD2. Germline loops: CDR1 SGDLS, CDR2 YYNGEE. The length of the CDR3 is 17 residues. Trimming cost V 3 bases and J 4 bases; bases outside gene matches: 9. The chain's CDR3 is CASSAPSGRAFADTQYF. Written as DNA, the CDR3 is TGTGCCAGCAGCGCTCCTAGCGGGAGGGCCTTCGCAGATACGCAGTATTTT.

This clone came up a few times. This sequence joins TRBV29-1 and TRBJ1-2; tentative D call: TRBD1 (6 bases). CDR1 is SQVTM and CDR2 is ANQGSEA in the germline V gene. Trimming cost V 8 bases and J 4 bases, with 17 bases left between them. The CDR3 spans 13 residues. The CDR3 protein is CSTVGGLGYGYTF. In DNA, the CDR3 is TGCAGCACCGTCGGGGGGCTCGGCTATGGCTACACCTTC.

The gene calls are TRBV7-3 and TRBJ2-1; 10 nucleotides match TRBD2. This CDR3 is 15 amino acids long. Per germline, CDR1 SGHTA and CDR2 FQGTGA. V was clipped by 5 bases and J by 9 bases; unmatched bases: 10. The CDR3 protein is CASSLLSGGAGEQFF. The CDR3 coding sequence is TGTGCCAGCAGCCTCTTGAGCGGGGGGGCGGGTGAGCAGTTCTTC.

This sequence joins TRBV13 and TRBJ2-3; D is unresolved. Germline V gene data show CDR1 as PRHDT and CDR2 as FYEKMQ (reference sequence). This CDR3 has 12 residues. Trimming cost V 1 base and J 5 bases, with 4 bases left between them. The CDR3 is CASSLEQDTQYF. The CDR3 region has the DNA TGTGCCAGCAGCTTAGAACAAGATACGCAGTATTTT.

The chain is built from TRBV5-1 and TRBJ2-1, with D maybe TRBD2 (6 bases). The germline V and J ends were trimmed by 5 bases and 4 bases, with 10 bases remaining between them. Germline V gives CDR1 SGHRS, CDR2 YFSETQ. This CDR3 contains 13 residues. CDR3 sequence (DNA): TGCGCCAGCAGGGAGGGACCTTACAATGAGCAGTTCTTC. Encoded protein: CASREGPYNEQFF.

This chain joins TRBV15 and TRBJ1-5; the D is unclear. This CDR3 comprises 19 residues. The germline V gene has CDR1 LNHNV and CDR2 YYDKDF (reference sequence). V was cut by 0 bases and J by 1 base, with 19 bases left in between. CDR3 coding DNA: TGTGCCACCAGCAGAGATGACCTTTCCGGGAGGCAAAGCAATCAGCCCCAGCATTTT. The encoded protein is CATSRDDLSGRQSNQPQHF.

The chain uses TRBV5-4 and TRBJ2-5, with a weak D call TRBD2 (6 bases). The V and J ends lost 2 bases and 2 bases respectively, with 13 bases between them. CDR3 length: 15 residues. Germline V gene sequence: CDR1 SGHNT, CDR2 YYREEE (reference sequence). This chain's CDR3 is CASSFRTGTQETQYF. The DNA for the CDR3 is TGTGCCAGCAGCTTTCGTACCGGGACTCAAGAGACCCAGTACTTC.

The gene calls are TRBV18 and TRBJ1-6; weak D call: TRBD1 (5 bases). From germline, CDR1 is KGHSH and CDR2 LQKENI. The CDR3 runs 15 residues. Trimming stripped 1 base from V and 5 bases from J, with 9 bases between. The CDR3 nucleotides are TGTGCCAGCTCACCACGTCAGGGTAATAATTCACCCCTCCACTTT. Translated, it gives CASSPRQGNNSPLHF.

The chain combines TRBV11-2 with TRBJ2-7; D is unclear. CDR1 and CDR2 (germline): SGHAT, FQNNGV. The CDR3 spans 15 residues. Trimming shortened V by 1 base and J by 3 bases, and 13 bases separated the two germline ends. CDR3 protein: CASSLGGSTSYEQYF. The CDR3 nucleotides read TGTGCCAGCAGCTTAGGCGGCAGCACAAGCTACGAGCAGTACTTC.

The genes are TRBV7-3 and TRBJ2-3; the match to TRBD2 covers 9 bases. The V and J ends lost 1 base and 1 base, in that order; junction bases with no gene match: 3. This CDR3 spans 16 amino acids. CDR1 and CDR2 (germline): SGHTA, FQGTGA. In nucleotides, the CDR3 is TGTGCCAGCAGCTTAATCGGGACTAGCCGCACAGATACGCAGTATTTT. Residues: CASSLIGTSRTDTQYF.

This clone showed up just once. The rearrangement joins TRBV6-5 to TRBJ2-1; 11 bases are shared with TRBD2. The V gene end was trimmed by 6 bases and the J gene end by 7 bases; junction bases not matched to a gene: 8. This CDR3 contains 15 residues. Per the germline V gene, CDR1 is MNHEY and CDR2 is SVGAGI. In nucleotides, the CDR3 is TGTGCCAGCAGCCATCTAGCGGGAGGTTATAATGAGCAGTTCTTC. Its translation: CASSHLAGGYNEQFF.

The chain carries TRBV5-6 and TRBJ1-1, with 7 bases lining up with TRBD1. CDR3 length: 15 amino acids. With 5 bases clipped from V and 5 bases from J, the junction kept 12 bases outside the gene matches. The V gene's germline CDR1 is SGHDT and CDR2 YYEEEE. The chain's CDR3 is CASRRALTGRTEAFF. CDR3 nucleotides: TGTGCCAGCAGGAGGGCCCTGACAGGGAGGACTGAAGCTTTCTTT. The full variable domain, its missing parts supplied by reference TRBV5-6 and TRBJ1-1, is DAGVTQSPTHLIKTRGQQVTLRCSPKSGHDTVSWYQQALGQGPQFIFQYYEEEERQRGNFPDRFSGHQFPNYSSELNVNALLLGDSALYLCASRRALTGRTEAFFGQGTRLTVV.